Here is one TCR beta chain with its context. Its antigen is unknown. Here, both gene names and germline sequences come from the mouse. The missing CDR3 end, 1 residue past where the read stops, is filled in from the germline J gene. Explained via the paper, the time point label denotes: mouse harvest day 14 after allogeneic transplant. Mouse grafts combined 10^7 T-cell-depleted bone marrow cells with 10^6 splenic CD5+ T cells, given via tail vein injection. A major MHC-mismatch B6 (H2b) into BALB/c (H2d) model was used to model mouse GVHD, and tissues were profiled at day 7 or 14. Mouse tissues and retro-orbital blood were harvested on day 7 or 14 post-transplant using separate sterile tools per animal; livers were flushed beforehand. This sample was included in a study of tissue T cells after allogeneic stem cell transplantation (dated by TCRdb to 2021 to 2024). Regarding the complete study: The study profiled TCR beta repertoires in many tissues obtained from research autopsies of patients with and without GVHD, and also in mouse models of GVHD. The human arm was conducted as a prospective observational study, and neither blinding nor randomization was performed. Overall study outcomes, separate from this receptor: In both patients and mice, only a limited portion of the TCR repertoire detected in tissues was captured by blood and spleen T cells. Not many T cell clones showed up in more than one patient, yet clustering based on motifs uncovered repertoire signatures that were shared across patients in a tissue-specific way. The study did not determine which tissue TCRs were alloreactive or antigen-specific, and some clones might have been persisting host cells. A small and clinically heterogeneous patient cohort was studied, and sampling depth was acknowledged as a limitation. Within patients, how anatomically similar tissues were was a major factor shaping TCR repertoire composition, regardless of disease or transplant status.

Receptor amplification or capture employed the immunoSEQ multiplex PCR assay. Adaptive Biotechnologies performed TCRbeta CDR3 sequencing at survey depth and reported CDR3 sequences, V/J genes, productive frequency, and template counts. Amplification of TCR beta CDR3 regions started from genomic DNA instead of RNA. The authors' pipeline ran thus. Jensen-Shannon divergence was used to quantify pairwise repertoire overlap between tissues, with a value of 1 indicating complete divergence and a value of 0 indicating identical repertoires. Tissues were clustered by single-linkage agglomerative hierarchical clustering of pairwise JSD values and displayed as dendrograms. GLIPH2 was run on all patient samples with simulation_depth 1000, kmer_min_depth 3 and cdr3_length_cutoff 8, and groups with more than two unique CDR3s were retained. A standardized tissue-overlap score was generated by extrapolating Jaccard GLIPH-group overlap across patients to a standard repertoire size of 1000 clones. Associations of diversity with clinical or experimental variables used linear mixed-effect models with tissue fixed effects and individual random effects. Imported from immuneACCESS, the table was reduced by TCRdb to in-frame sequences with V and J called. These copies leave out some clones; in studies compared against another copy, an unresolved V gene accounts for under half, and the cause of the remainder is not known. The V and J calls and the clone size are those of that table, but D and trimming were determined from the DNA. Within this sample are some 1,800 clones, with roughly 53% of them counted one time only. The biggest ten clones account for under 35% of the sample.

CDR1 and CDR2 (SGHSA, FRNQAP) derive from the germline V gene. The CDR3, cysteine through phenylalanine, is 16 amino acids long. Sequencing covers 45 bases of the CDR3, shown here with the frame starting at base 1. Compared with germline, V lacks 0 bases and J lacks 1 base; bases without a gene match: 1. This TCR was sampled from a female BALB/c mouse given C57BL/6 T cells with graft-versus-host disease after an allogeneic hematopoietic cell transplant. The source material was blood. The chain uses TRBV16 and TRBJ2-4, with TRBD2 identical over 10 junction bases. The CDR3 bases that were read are TGTGCAAGCAGCTTAGACTGGGGGGGCGGTCAAAACACCTTGTAC. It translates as CASSLDWGGGQNTLY. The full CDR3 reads CASSLDWGGGQNTLYF.